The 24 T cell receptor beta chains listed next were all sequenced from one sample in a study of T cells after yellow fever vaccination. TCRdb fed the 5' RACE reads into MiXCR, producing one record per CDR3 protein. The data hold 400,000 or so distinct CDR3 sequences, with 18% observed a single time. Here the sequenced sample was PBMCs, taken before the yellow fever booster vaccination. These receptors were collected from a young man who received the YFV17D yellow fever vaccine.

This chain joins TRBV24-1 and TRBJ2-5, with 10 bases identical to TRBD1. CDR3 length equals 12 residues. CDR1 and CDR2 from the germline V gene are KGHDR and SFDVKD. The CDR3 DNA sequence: TGTCCCCCACGGACAGGGGGGCAGACCCAGTACTTC. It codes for CPPRTGGQTQYF.

CDR3 nucleotides: TGTGCCAGCAGCTTGTATAACGGAAACACCATATATTTT. It translates to CASSLYNGNTIYF. The chain carries TRBV5-5 and TRBJ1-3; D not certain. The germline V gene has CDR1 SGHKS and CDR2 YYEKEE (reference sequence). The CDR3 runs to 13 residues. With 1 base removed from V and 4 bases from J, the gap between germline ends came to 6 bases. Filled out from reference TRBV5-5 and TRBJ1-3, the complete variable domain reads DAGVTQSPTHLIKTRGQQVTLRCSPISGHKSVSWYQQVLGQGPQFIFQYYEKEERGRGNFPDRFSARQFPNYSSELNVNALLLGDSALYLCASSLYNGNTIYFGEGSWLTVV.

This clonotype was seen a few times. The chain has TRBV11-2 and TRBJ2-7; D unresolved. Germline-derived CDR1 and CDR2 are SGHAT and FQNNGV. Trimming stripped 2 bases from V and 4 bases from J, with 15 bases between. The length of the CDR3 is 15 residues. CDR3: CASSLSANPPYEQYF. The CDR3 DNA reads TGTGCCAGCAGCTTATCCGCCAACCCGCCATACGAGCAGTACTTC.

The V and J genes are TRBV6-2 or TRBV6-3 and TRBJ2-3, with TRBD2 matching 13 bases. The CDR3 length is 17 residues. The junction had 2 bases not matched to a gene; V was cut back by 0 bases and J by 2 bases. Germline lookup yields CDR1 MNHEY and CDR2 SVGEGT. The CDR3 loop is CASSYSTSGGTTDTQYF. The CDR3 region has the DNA TGTGCCAGCAGTTACTCGACTAGCGGGGGGACCACAGATACGCAGTATTTT.

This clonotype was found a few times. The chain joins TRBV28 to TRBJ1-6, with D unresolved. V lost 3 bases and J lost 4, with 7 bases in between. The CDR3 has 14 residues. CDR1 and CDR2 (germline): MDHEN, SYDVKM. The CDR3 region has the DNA TGTGCCAGCAGTTTTTACCAGTATAATTCACCCCTCCACTTT. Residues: CASSFYQYNSPLHF.

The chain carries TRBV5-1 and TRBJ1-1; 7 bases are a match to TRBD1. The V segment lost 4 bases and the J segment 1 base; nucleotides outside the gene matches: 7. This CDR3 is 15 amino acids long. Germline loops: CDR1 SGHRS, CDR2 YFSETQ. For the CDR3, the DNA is TGCGCCAGCAGCCCGGGGCAGGGGGAGAACACTGAAGCTTTCTTT. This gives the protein CASSPGQGENTEAFF.

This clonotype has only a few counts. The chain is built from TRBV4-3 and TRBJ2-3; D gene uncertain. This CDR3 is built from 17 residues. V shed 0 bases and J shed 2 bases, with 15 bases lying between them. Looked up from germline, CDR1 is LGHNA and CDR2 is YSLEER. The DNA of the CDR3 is TGCGCCAGCAGCCAAGATCAAAGCACGTACAACACAGATACGCAGTATTTT. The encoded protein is CASSQDQSTYNTDTQYF.

CDR3 amino acids: CASSGTGLTYEQYF. The CDR3 nucleotides are TGTGCCAGCAGCGGGACAGGGCTTACCTACGAGCAGTACTTC. V and J are TRBV2 and TRBJ2-7, with 9 bases matching TRBD1. Germline CDR1 reads SNHLY; CDR2 reads FYNNEI. This CDR3 contains 14 residues. Trimming cost V 6 bases and J 2 bases; bases outside gene matches: 5.

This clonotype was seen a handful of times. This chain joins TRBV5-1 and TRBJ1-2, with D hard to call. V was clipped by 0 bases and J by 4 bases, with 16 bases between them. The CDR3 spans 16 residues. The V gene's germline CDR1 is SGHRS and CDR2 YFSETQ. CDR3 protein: CASSLEAGQGTYGYTF. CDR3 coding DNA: TGCGCCAGCAGCTTGGAGGCAGGTCAAGGTACCTATGGCTACACCTTC.

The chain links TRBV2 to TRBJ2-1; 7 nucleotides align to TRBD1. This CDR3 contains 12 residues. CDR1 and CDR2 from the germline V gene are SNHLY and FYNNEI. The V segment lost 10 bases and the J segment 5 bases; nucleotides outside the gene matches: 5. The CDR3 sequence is CATRTGDNEQFF. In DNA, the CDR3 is TGTGCCACCAGAACAGGGGACAATGAGCAGTTCTTC.

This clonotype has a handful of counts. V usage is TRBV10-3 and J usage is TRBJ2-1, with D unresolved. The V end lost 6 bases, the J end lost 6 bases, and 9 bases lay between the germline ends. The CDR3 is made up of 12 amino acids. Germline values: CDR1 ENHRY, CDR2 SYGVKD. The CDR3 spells CAIRFSSNEQFF. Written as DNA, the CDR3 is TGTGCCATCAGATTCAGCTCCAATGAGCAGTTCTTC.

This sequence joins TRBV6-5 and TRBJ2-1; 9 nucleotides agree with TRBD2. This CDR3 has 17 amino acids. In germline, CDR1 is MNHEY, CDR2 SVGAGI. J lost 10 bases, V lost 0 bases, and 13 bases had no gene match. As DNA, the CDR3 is TGTGCCAGCAGTTACTCGGGTCTAGCGGGGCTCGTATACGAGCAGTTCTTC. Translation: CASSYSGLAGLVYEQFF.

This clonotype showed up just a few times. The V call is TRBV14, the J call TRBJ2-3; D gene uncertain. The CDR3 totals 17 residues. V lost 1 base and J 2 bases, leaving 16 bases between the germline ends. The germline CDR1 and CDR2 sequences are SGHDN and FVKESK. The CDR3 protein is CASSQGRGGVITDTQYF. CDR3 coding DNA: TGTGCCAGCAGCCAAGGGCGAGGTGGCGTTATCACAGATACGCAGTATTTT.

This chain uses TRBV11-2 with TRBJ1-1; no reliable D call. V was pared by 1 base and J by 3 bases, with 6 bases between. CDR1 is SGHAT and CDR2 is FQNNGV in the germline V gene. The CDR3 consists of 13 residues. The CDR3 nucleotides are TGTGCCAGCAGCTTAGTCGGATACACTGAAGCTTTCTTT. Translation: CASSLVGYTEAFF.

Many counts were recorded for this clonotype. The CDR3 DNA follows: TGCAGTGGGGACAGGGGGCTTGGGAACACTGAAGCTTTCTTT. Encoded protein: CSGDRGLGNTEAFF. The genes are TRBV20-1 and TRBJ1-1; TRBD1 aligns across 12 bases. The ends lost 7 bases at V and 1 base at J; junction bases unmatched: 4. The CDR3 totals 14 residues. Germline CDR1 and CDR2: DFQATT and SNEGSKA (reference sequence).

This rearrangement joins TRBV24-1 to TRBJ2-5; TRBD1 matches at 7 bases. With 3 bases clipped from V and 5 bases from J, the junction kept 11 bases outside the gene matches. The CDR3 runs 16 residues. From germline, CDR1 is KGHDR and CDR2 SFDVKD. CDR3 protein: CATSDPTQGREETQYF. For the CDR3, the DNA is TGTGCCACCAGTGATCCTACACAGGGGAGAGAGGAGACCCAGTACTTC.

The CDR3 nucleotides read TGTGCCAGCAGCTTAACAGGTTGGGTAGCAAATGAGCAGTTCTTC. Encoded protein: CASSLTGWVANEQFF. The rearrangement links TRBV7-3 to TRBJ2-1, with unresolved D. The germline V gene has CDR1 SGHTA and CDR2 FQGTGA. The CDR3 is made up of 15 amino acids. Between the trimmed V and J ends, which lost 0 bases and 7 bases, there was a span of 13 bases.

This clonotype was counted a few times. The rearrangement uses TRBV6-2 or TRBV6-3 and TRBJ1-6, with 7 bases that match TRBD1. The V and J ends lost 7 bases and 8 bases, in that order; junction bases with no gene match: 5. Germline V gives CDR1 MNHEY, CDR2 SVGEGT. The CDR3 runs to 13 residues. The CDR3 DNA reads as TGTGCCAGCACCCAGGGGGGATATTCACCCCTCCACTTT. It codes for CASTQGGYSPLHF.

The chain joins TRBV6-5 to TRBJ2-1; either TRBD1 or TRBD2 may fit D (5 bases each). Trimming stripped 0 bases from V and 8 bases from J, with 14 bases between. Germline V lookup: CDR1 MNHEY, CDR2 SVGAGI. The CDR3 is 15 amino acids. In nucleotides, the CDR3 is TGTGCCAGCAGTTACTCGAGGGCAGGGACGGATGAGCAGTTCTTC. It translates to CASSYSRAGTDEQFF.

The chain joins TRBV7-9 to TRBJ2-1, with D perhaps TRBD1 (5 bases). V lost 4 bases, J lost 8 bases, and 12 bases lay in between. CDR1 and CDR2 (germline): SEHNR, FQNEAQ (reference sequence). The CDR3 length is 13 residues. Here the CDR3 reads CASSSWGLDEQFF. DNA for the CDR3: TGTGCCAGCAGCTCATGGGGCTTGGATGAGCAGTTCTTC.

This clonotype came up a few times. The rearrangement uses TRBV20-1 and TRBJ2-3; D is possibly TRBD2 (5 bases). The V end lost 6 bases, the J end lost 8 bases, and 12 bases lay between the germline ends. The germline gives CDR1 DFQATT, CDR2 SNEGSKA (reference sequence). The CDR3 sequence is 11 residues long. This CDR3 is CSALGRGTQYF. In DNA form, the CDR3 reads TGCAGTGCACTGGGGAGAGGTACGCAGTATTTT.

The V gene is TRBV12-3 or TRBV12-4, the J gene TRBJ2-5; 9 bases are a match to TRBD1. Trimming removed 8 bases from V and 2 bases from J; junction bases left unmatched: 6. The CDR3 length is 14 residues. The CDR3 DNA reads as TGTGCCAGCGGCTGGACAGGGGTACAAGAGACCCAGTACTTC. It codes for CASGWTGVQETQYF.

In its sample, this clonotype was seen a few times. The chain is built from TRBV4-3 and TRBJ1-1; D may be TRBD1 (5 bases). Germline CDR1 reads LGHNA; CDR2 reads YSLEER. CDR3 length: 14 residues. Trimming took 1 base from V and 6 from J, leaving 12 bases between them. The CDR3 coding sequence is TGCGCCAGCAGCCAAGTCCGGGGGTGGCCTGAAGCTTTCTTT. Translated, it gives CASSQVRGWPEAFF.

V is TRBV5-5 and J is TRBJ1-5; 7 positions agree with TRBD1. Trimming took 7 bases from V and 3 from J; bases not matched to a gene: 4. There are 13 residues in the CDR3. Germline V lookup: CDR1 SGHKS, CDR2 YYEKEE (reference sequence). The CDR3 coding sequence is TGTGCCAGCGGGGGGACAGTCAATCAGCCCCAGCATTTT. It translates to CASGGTVNQPQHF.